This entry is about one T cell receptor (beta chain). As yet, its antigen is unknown. The data belong to a study of beta chain features in type 1 diabetes. The overall study: Examination spanned around 110,000,000 sorted cells from all samples.

Study results and caveats: Shorter TCRB CDR3s, moderately but significantly so, were found in Type 1 diabetes patients in all four CD4+ subsets. The naive, central memory and Treg TCRB repertoires of patients appeared to be more similar to one another than those of healthy donors.

All of the isolated RNA was reverse transcribed, so expressed TCRB transcripts were sequenced. It was found that naive, central memory and regulatory T cell samples averaged roughly 3.6 million reads. Using immunoSEQ multiplex PCR, the repertoire was profiled, and TCRdb retains in-frame clones only, with some absent. The profile shows about 390,000 clones, 8% to 10% of them singletons. Sequencing was done on a sample of central memory CD4+ T cells from blood. This TCR came from a man aged 30 to 45 with type 1 diabetes.

DNA for the CDR3: TGCGCCAGCAGCTCTCTAGCGGGCGCGAACACCGGGGAGCTGTTTTTT. Its translation: CASSSLAGANTGELFF. V and J are TRBV5-1 and TRBJ2-2, with 8 bases that match TRBD2. The CDR3 runs to 16 residues. The V gene's germline CDR1 is SGHRS and CDR2 YFSETQ. J was trimmed by 0 bases and V by 3 bases; bases with no gene match: 4.